This TCR beta chain was recorded in a study of blood T cells in healthy people across ages. CDR1 and CDR2 from the germline V gene are ENHRY and SYGVKD. This CDR3 is 14 amino acids long. V lost 9 bases, J lost 2 bases, and 15 bases lay in between. This clonotype was counted only a few times. The antigen remains unidentified. Findings and limits, study-wide: The fall in TCR beta diversity per million T cells was roughly linear with age.

A second PCR of about 6 to 11 cycles used a sample-barcoded 5' primer and a J-beta primer mix. TCRdb redid the calling of the 5' RACE reads with MiXCR, one entry per CDR3 protein. The sample carries 800,000 to 950,000 distinct CDR3 sequences, around 48% recorded once. This sequence was found in a man aged 30 to 39 in good health. The material sequenced was blood. The rearrangement uses TRBV10-3 and TRBJ2-3; D gene uncertain. The DNA for the CDR3 is TGTGCCATTGCCGTGTCGGTGACCACAGATACGCAGTATTTT. It yields the protein CAIAVSVTTDTQYF.